The clone carrying this TCR beta chain appeared once. This sample is drawn from a study of blood T cell repertoires in COVID-19. Sequenced by immunoSEQ multiplex PCR; TCRdb stores in-frame clones only, minus some. This sample has some 200,000 clones, with approximately 89% found just once. Germline V lookup: CDR1 MGHRA, CDR2 YSYEKL. CDR3 length: 16 residues. V was pared by 0 bases and J by 3 bases, with 7 bases of the junction left unmatched. The sequence came from a woman aged 40 to 55 with acute or convalescent COVID-19. The sample was peripheral blood. The chain has TRBV4-1 and TRBJ2-7; TRBD2 aligns across 8 bases. The CDR3 nucleotides are TGCGCCAGCAGCCAAGAGTGGGCGGGGGGACTCTACGAGCAGTACGTC. Its protein is CASSQEWAGGLYEQYV.